The table lists the clone carrying this TCR beta chain with a few counts. Its antigen is not identified. This entry belongs to a study of T cell repertoires in cytomegalovirus infection. Regarding the study as a whole: The study found HLA-C-restricted CMV-specific TCR beta clonotypes dominating the ex vivo response.

Each CDR3 protein is one row after TCRdb ran MiXCR on the reads. This table holds roughly 320,000 distinct CDR3 sequences, around 9.5% found once. The sample comprised PBMCs. This receptor was obtained from a human donor in good health (CMV status not recorded). Some clones in this sample may be carry-over from other donors' samples.

The CDR3 region is CSARFSAGGSKGSGAGELFF. The CDR3 nucleotides read TGCAGTGCTAGGTTCTCAGCAGGTGGCTCAAAAGGGAGCGGGGCCGGGGAGCTGTTTTTT. V gene TRBV20-1 combines with J gene TRBJ2-2, with 7 positions matching TRBD2. V was clipped by 3 bases and J by 6 bases; unmatched bases: 25. The CDR3 runs 20 residues. Germline CDR1 reads DFQATT; CDR2 reads SNEGSKA (reference sequence).